This TCR beta chain stems from a study of human T cells and chemical hapten exposure. The time point denotes: patch test 1, 2 weeks after DPC sensitization. The treatment denotes: therapeutic diphenylcyclopropenone sensitization with weekly scalp DPC. Via MiXCR, TCRdb re-called the RACE reads, giving one row per CDR3 protein. The sample shows more than 80,000 distinct CDR3 sequences, approximately 8% of them seen only once. The table lists this clonotype with many counts. V was pared by 7 bases and J by 1 base, with 5 bases of the junction left unmatched. This CDR3 is 14 amino acids long. Germline assignment: CDR1 MNHNS and CDR2 SASEGT.

V usage is TRBV6-1 and J usage is TRBJ2-3, with TRBD2 matching 7 bases. The receptor comes from a woman aged 25 to 39 with alopecia areata. Some clones in this sample may be carry-over from other donors' samples. The input for sequencing was whole blood, taken in connection with sensitization to the hapten diphenylcyclopropenone (DPC). This chain's CDR3 is CASTPTSGTDTQYF. The DNA for the CDR3 is TGTGCCAGCACCCCAACTAGCGGCACAGATACGCAGTATTTT.